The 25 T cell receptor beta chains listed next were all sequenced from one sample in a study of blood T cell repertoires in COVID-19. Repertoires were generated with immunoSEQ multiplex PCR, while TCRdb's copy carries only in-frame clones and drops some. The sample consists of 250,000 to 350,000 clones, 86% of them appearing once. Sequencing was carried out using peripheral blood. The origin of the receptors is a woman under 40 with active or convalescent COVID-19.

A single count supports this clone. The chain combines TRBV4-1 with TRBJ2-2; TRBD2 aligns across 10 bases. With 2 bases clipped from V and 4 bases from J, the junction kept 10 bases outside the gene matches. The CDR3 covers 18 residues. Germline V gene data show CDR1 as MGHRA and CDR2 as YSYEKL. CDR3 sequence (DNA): TGCGCCAGCAGCCAAACTAGCGGGAATCGGTTTAGCACCGGGGAGCTGTTTTTT. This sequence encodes CASSQTSGNRFSTGELFF.

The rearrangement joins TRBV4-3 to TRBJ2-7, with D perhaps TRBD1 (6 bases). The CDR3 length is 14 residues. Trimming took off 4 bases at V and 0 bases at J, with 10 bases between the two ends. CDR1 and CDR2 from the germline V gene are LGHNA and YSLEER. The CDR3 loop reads CASSPTGSSYEQYF. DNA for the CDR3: TGCGCCAGCAGCCCCACAGGGTCCTCCTACGAGCAGTACTTC.

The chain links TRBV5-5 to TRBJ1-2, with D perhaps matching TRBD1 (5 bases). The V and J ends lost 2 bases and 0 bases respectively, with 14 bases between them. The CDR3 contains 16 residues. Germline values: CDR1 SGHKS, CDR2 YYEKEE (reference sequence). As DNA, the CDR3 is TGTGCCAGCAGCTTTAGACAGATCCAAGCTAACTATGGCTACACCTTC. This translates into CASSFRQIQANYGYTF.

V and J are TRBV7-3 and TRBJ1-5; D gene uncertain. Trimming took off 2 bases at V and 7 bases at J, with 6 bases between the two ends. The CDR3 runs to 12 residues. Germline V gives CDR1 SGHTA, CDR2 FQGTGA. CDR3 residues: CASSLLLQPQHF. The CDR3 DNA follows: TGTGCCAGCAGCTTACTACTACAGCCCCAGCATTTT.

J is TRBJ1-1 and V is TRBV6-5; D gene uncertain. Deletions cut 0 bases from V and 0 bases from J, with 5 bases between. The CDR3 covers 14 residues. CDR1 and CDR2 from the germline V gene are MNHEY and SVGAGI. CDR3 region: CASSYSGLNTEAFF. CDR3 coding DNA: TGTGCCAGCAGTTACTCGGGCCTGAACACTGAAGCTTTCTTT.

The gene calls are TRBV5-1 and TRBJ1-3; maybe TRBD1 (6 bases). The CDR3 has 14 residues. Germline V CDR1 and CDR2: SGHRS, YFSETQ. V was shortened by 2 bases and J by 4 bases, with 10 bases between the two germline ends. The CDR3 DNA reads TGCGCCAGCAGCTTCGCAGGGGTAGGAAACACCATATATTTT. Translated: CASSFAGVGNTIYF.

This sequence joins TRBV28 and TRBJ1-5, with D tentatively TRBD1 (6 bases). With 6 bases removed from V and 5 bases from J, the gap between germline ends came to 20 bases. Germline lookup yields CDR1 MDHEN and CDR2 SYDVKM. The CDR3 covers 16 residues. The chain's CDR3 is CASRTGGRGKDQPQHF. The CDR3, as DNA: TGTGCCAGCAGAACCGGGGGGAGGGGGAAAGATCAGCCCCAGCATTTT.

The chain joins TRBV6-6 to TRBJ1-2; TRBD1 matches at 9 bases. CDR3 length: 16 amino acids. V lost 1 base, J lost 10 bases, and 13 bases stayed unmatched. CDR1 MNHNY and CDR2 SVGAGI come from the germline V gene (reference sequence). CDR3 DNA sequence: TGTGCCAGCAGTTACTTACTACCGGGACAGGGAACAACCTACACCTTC. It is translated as CASSYLLPGQGTTYTF.

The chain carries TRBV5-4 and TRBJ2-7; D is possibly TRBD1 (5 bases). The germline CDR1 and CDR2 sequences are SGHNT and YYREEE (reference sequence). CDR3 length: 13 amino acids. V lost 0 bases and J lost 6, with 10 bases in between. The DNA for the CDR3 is TGTGCCAGCAGCTTGGGGGGCAGGGCCGAGCAGTACTTC. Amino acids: CASSLGGRAEQYF.

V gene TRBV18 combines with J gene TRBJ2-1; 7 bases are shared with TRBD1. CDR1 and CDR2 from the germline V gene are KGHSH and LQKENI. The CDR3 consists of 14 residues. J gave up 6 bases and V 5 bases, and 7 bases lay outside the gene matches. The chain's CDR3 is CASSTTGKGNEQFF. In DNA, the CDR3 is TGTGCCAGCTCAACGACAGGGAAGGGCAATGAGCAGTTCTTC.

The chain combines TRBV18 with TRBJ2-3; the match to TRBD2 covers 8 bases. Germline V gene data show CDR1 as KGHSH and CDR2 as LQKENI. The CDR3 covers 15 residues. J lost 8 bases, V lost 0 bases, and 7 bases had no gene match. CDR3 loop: CASSPPASGYPTQYF. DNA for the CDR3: TGTGCCAGCTCACCACCCGCTAGCGGGTACCCTACGCAGTATTTT.

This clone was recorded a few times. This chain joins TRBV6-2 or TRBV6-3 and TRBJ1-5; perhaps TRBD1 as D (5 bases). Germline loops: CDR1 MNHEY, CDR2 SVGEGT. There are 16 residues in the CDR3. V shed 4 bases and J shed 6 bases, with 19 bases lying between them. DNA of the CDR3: TGTGCCAGCAGTTTACGGGACTTTCTGGATCTTCAGCCCCAGCATTTT. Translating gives CASSLRDFLDLQPQHF.

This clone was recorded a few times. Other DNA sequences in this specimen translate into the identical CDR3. The CDR3 DNA is TGTGCCAGTAGTACCAACCAAGAGACCCAGTACTTC. This translates into CASSTNQETQYF. V gene TRBV19 combines with J gene TRBJ2-5; D gene uncertain. Trimming removed 4 bases at V and 0 bases at J, with 3 bases between. The CDR3 covers 12 residues. CDR1 LNHDA and CDR2 SQIVND come from the germline V gene (reference sequence).

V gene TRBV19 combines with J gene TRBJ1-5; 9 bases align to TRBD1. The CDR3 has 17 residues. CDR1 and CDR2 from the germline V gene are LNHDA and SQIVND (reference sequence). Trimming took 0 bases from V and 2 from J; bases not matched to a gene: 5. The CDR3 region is CASSIDPRDRGNQPQHF. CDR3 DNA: TGTGCCAGTAGTATAGACCCCCGGGACAGGGGCAATCAGCCCCAGCATTTT.

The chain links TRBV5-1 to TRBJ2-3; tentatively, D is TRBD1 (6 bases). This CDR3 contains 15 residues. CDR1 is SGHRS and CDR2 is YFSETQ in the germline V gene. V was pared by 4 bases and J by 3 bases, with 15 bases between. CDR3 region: CASSPTGRVTDTQYF. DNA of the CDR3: TGCGCCAGCAGCCCGACAGGTAGAGTTACAGATACGCAGTATTTT.

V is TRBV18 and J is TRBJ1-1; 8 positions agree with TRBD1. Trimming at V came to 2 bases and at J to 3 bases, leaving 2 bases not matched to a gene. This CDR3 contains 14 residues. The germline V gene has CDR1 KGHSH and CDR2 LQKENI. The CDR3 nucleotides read TGTGCCAGCTCACCAGTGACAGGGGACACTGAAGCTTTCTTT. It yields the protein CASSPVTGDTEAFF.

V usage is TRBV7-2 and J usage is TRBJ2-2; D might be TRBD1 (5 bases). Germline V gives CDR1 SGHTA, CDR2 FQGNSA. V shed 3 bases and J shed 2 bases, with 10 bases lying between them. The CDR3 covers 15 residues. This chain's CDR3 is CASSLWGQNTGELFF. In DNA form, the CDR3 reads TGTGCCAGCAGCTTGTGGGGCCAAAACACCGGGGAGCTGTTTTTT.

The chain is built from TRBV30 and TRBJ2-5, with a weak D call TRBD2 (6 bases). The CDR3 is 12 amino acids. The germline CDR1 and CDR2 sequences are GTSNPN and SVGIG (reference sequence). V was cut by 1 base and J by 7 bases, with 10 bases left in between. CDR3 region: CAWSGEAGTQYF. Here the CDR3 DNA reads TGTGCCTGGAGTGGGGAGGCAGGGACCCAGTACTTC.

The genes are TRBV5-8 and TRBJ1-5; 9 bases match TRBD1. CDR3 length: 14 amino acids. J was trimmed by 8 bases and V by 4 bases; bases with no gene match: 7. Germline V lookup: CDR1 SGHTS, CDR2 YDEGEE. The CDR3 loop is CASSLLTGGKPQHF. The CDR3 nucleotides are TGTGCCAGCAGCCTTTTGACAGGGGGTAAGCCCCAGCATTTT.

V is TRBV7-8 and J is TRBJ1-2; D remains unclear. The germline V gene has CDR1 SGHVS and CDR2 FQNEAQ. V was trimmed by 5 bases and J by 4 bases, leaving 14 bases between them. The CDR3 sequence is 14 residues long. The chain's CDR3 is CASSPRETIYGYTF. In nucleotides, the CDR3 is TGTGCCAGCAGCCCCCGGGAAACAATCTATGGCTACACCTTC.

For the CDR3, the DNA is TGTGCTAGGGGGGGCCCTTCCTACGAGCAGTACTTC. Its protein product is CARGGPSYEQYF. The chain links TRBV21-1 to TRBJ2-7; whether TRBD2, the table's D call, matches the DNA was not checked. TRBV21-1 has pseudogene status. This CDR3 comprises 12 residues.

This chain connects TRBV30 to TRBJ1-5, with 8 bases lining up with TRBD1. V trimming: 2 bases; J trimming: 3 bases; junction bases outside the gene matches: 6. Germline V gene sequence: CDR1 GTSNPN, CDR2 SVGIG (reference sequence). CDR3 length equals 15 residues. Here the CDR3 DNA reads TGTGCCTGGAGTATGATGGGACAGGACAATCAGCCCCAGCATTTT. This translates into CAWSMMGQDNQPQHF.

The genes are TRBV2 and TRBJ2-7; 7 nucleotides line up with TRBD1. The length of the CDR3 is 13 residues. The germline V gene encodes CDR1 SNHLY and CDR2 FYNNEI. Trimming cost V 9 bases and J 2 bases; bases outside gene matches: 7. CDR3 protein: CASTDRATYEQYF. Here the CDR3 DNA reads TGTGCCAGTACTGACAGGGCAACCTACGAGCAGTACTTC.

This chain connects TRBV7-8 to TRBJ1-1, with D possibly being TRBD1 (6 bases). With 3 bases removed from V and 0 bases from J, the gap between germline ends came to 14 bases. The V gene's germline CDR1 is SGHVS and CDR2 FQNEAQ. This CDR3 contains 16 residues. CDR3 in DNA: TGTGCCAGCAGCTTCCGTACAGGGCGGTTGAACACTGAAGCTTTCTTT. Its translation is CASSFRTGRLNTEAFF.

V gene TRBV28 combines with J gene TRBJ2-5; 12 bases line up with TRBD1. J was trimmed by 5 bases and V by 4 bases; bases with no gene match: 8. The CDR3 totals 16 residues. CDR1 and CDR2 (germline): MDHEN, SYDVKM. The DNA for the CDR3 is TGTGCCAGCAGTTCCGGAGGGACAGGGGGCTTCGAGACCCAGTACTTC. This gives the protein CASSSGGTGGFETQYF.